This T cell receptor (beta chain) was documented in a study of blood T cell repertoires in COVID-19. Study-wide background: The samples span acute and convalescent COVID-19 from the United States, Italy and Spain. T cells, B-cell-depleted T cells, or PBMCs supplied cDNA or gDNA.

This clone appeared a single time. As handled by the study authors: From reference gene primer amplification, estimates of nucleated cell counts were derived. Sequencing used immunoSEQ multiplex PCR; TCRdb keeps in-frame clones, though not all of them. The V and J calls and clone size come from that table; D and trimming were worked out from the DNA. The profile shows approximately 330,000 clones, roughly 87% of them singletons. The Seattle site enrolled patients during active infection and followed them longitudinally. Sequencing was performed on peripheral blood. This TCR was recovered from a man in his thirties or forties with COVID-19, enrolled during active disease.

CDR3 bases: TGTGCCAGCAGCCCGAGGGACGGGGGGTCGAACACTGAAGCTTTCTTT. This sequence encodes CASSPRDGGSNTEAFF. This rearrangement joins TRBV7-9 to TRBJ1-1, with D maybe TRBD1 (5 bases). This CDR3 region has 16 residues. CDR1 SEHNR and CDR2 FQNEAQ come from the germline V gene (reference sequence). The V end lost 5 bases, the J end lost 1 base, and 17 bases lay between the germline ends.